The present entry profiles one T cell receptor beta chain with its context. What it binds is not known. The data were taken from a study of cytomegalovirus exposure and HLA in healthy donors. There were likely unrecorded immune exposures, though donors were nominally healthy when sampled. PCR involved 60 Vbeta and 13 Jbeta primers. Profiling relied on immunoSEQ multiplex PCR, and the TCRdb table lists in-frame clones only, not all of them. This table holds 95,000 to 150,000 clones, about 80% found once. Trimming took 0 bases from V and 4 from J; bases not matched to a gene: 6. The CDR3 extends over 16 amino acids. Germline V gene lookup returns CDR1 SGHRS and CDR2 YFSETQ. Notes on the study in general: Later examination showed HLA-associated TCR beta chains had greater clonal expansion than equally common others. Apparent HLA restriction characterized most CMV-associated TCR beta chains in a later analysis.

V usage is TRBV5-1 and J usage is TRBJ2-1; 8 bases are a match to TRBD2. The sequenced sample consisted of PBMCs. This TCR was sampled from a woman aged 50 to 60 in good health and CMV-seropositive. DNA for the CDR3: TGCGCCAGCAGCTTGGATCAAGCGGGAGAATACAATGAGCAGTTCTTC. The encoded protein is CASSLDQAGEYNEQFF. The whole variable domain, filled in from reference TRBV5-1 and TRBJ2-1, reads KAGVTQTPRYLIKTRGQQVTLSCSPISGHRSVSWYQQTPGQGLQFLFEYFSETQRNKGNFPGRFSGRQFSNSRSEMNVSTLELGDSALYLCASSLDQAGEYNEQFFGPGTRLTVL.